The 29 T cell receptor beta chains in this list originate from one sample, sequenced in a study of T-cell memory formation after mild COVID-19. TCRdb reanalysed the 5' RACE reads using MiXCR and keeps one entry per CDR3 protein. Of 290,000 or so distinct CDR3 sequences listed, approximately 19% are singletons. Sample: PBMCs or a T cell subset sorted from them (not recorded which). These receptors were obtained from a man younger than 30 who had mild COVID-19 (a few samples of this study predate the infection). Cell type and time point are not known.

The chain combines TRBV7-3 with TRBJ2-3, with unresolved D. V was shortened by 5 bases and J by 5 bases, with 8 bases between the two germline ends. The CDR3 consists of 12 residues. Germline CDR1 SGHTA, CDR2 FQGTGA. The CDR3 nucleotides are TGTGCCAGCAGCCTCCCGGGAGATACGCAGTATTTT. It translates to CASSLPGDTQYF.

V gene TRBV3-1 combines with J gene TRBJ1-1; TRBD1 aligns across 8 bases. CDR1 is LGHDT and CDR2 is YNNKEL in the germline V gene (reference sequence). With 1 base clipped from V and 13 bases from J, the junction kept 17 bases outside the gene matches. The CDR3 has 16 residues. CDR3 coding DNA: TGTGCCAGCAGCCAAGGAAAAGGGCAGGGGGCCGGATGGGTTTTCTTT. As protein: CASSQGKGQGAGWVFF.

There are a few counts of this clonotype. The chain employs TRBV5-1 and TRBJ2-2; 8 bases map to TRBD1. CDR1 is SGHRS, CDR2 YFSETQ, per germline. The CDR3 loop spans 15 amino acids. V lost 3 bases, J lost 5 bases, and 6 bases stayed unmatched. The CDR3 protein is CASSSRTGMTGELFF. CDR3 DNA: TGCGCCAGCAGCTCGCGGACAGGGATGACCGGGGAGCTGTTTTTT.

This clonotype appeared a few times. The chain carries TRBV5-1 and TRBJ2-4; D unresolved. Between the trimmed V and J ends, which lost 1 base and 6 bases, there was a span of 8 bases. The CDR3 is 13 amino acids. Germline CDR1 is SGHRS and CDR2 is YFSETQ. The CDR3 spells CASSLTQTNIQYF. For the CDR3, the DNA is TGCGCCAGCAGCTTGACACAGACAAACATTCAGTACTTC.

This chain uses TRBV3-1 with TRBJ2-1; 7 bases align to TRBD1. The V gene end was trimmed by 4 bases and the J gene end by 4 bases; junction bases not matched to a gene: 10. This CDR3 region has 16 residues. Germline V gene sequence: CDR1 LGHDT, CDR2 YNNKEL (reference sequence). CDR3 in amino acids: CASSRNDRAPYNEQFF. In DNA form, the CDR3 reads TGTGCCAGCAGCCGAAACGACAGGGCCCCTTACAATGAGCAGTTCTTC.

The chain carries TRBV2 and TRBJ2-5, with a weak D call TRBD1 (6 bases). V lost 2 bases and J lost 1, with 11 bases in between. Germline CDR1 SNHLY, CDR2 FYNNEI. The CDR3 covers 15 residues. The CDR3 nucleotides are TGTGCCAGCAGTGAAATCTGGACAGCCCAAGAGACCCAGTACTTC. It yields the protein CASSEIWTAQETQYF.

This clonotype was seen more than once but under ten times. The chain joins TRBV29-1 to TRBJ2-7; 8 positions match TRBD2. Trimming at V came to 6 bases and at J to 2 bases, leaving 6 bases not matched to a gene. CDR3 length equals 13 residues. Germline V gives CDR1 SQVTM, CDR2 ANQGSEA. CDR3 sequence reads: CSVGPGGAYEQYF. The CDR3 DNA reads TGCAGCGTGGGGCCCGGGGGGGCCTACGAGCAGTACTTC.

The genes are TRBV2 and TRBJ1-6, with no clear D. Per the germline V gene, CDR1 is SNHLY and CDR2 is FYNNEI. CDR3 length equals 15 residues. V shed 2 bases and J shed 7 bases, with 12 bases lying between them. For the CDR3, the DNA is TGTGCCAGCAGTGAACGTTTGGCGGGGAATTCACCCCTCCACTTT. This translates into CASSERLAGNSPLHF.

The J gene is TRBJ2-7, the V gene TRBV5-1; D uncertain. The CDR3 covers 14 residues. Germline V gene lookup returns CDR1 SGHRS and CDR2 YFSETQ. V dropped 0 bases and J dropped 2 bases, with 9 bases sitting between them. The CDR3 sequence: CASSLATTAYEQYF. In DNA form, the CDR3 reads TGCGCCAGCAGCTTGGCGACGACGGCCTACGAGCAGTACTTC.

The chain is built from TRBV12-3 or TRBV12-4 and TRBJ2-6; a possible D gene is TRBD1 (6 bases). The V end was cut by 3 bases, the J end by 11 bases, with 8 bases between. The CDR3 is made up of 12 amino acids. The CDR3 is CASSLTGYVLTF. The CDR3 DNA reads TGTGCCAGCAGTTTGACAGGCTACGTCCTGACTTTC.

This clonotype came up many times. The chain has TRBV5-1 and TRBJ2-3; possible D gene TRBD1, 5 bases. This CDR3 has 15 residues. Per the germline V gene, CDR1 is SGHRS and CDR2 is YFSETQ. V lost 4 bases, J lost 0 bases, and 12 bases lay in between. The CDR3 sequence: CASSPYDSSTDTQYF. The CDR3 nucleotides read TGCGCCAGCAGCCCCTATGACAGCAGCACAGATACGCAGTATTTT.

This clonotype was seen a handful of times. The chain employs TRBV7-2 and TRBJ1-2; D unclear. The V gene's germline CDR1 is SGHTA and CDR2 FQGNSA. V was clipped by 5 bases and J by 8 bases, with 12 bases between them. CDR3 length: 12 amino acids. The CDR3 DNA reads as TGTGCCAGCAGCCAAGGGTACGAAGGCTACACCTTC. This encodes CASSQGYEGYTF.

As for this clonotype: One end of the junction is discordant with germline, which a read error may explain. The chain employs TRBV7-2 and TRBJ1-2; the match to TRBD1 covers 10 bases. The CDR3 extends over 15 amino acids. The germline V gene has CDR1 SGHTA and CDR2 FQGNSA. CDR3: CASSLGTGVQYGYTF. DNA of the CDR3: TGTGCCAGCAGTTTAGGGACAGGGGTTCAGTATGGCTACACCTTC.

The rearrangement joins TRBV4-2 to TRBJ2-7; TRBD1 might be the D (5 bases). Germline-derived CDR1 and CDR2 are LGHNA and YNFKEQ. V was clipped by 0 bases and J by 1 base, with 19 bases between them. The CDR3 runs 18 residues. The CDR3 protein is CASSQDLPAGHISYEQYF. In DNA, the CDR3 is TGTGCCAGCAGCCAAGATCTACCGGCAGGGCATATTTCCTACGAGCAGTACTTC.

This clonotype was observed a handful of times. This chain joins TRBV11-2 and TRBJ1-4, with D uncertain. Germline-derived CDR1 and CDR2 are SGHAT and FQNNGV. The V end lost 0 bases, the J end lost 4 bases, and 6 bases lay between the germline ends. The CDR3 consists of 14 residues. In DNA form, the CDR3 reads TGTGCCAGCAGCTTAGATCTGATTAATGAAAAACTGTTTTTT. Protein: CASSLDLINEKLFF.

The chain recombines TRBV4-3 with TRBJ1-6; 8 bases are shared with TRBD1. Germline assignment: CDR1 LGHNA and CDR2 YSLEER. The CDR3 has 16 amino acids. V shed 1 base and J 9 bases; nucleotides not matched to a gene: 8. The DNA for the CDR3 is TGCGCCAGCAGCCAAGTACTGACAGGGGCTATTTCACCCCTCCACTTT. It codes for CASSQVLTGAISPLHF.

This clonotype appeared many times. The V and J genes are TRBV12-3 or TRBV12-4 and TRBJ1-3; D might be TRBD1 (5 bases). The CDR3 runs to 13 residues. V was shortened by 7 bases and J by 1 base, with 8 bases between the two germline ends. The CDR3 sequence is CASMEGSGNTIYF. DNA of the CDR3: TGTGCCAGCATGGAGGGGTCTGGAAACACCATATATTTT.

V and J are TRBV29-1 and TRBJ2-5, with no clear D. The V end was cut by 0 bases, the J end by 5 bases, with 13 bases between. Germline CDR1 reads SQVTM; CDR2 reads ANQGSEA. The length of the CDR3 is 14 residues. The CDR3 protein is CSVEDPPLAETQYF. The CDR3 coding sequence is TGCAGCGTTGAAGACCCTCCTCTGGCCGAGACCCAGTACTTC.

The chain combines TRBV11-3 with TRBJ1-1; TRBD1 aligns across 11 bases. Germline V lookup: CDR1 SGHNT, CDR2 YENEEA. This CDR3 comprises 15 residues. The trim removed 3 bases at V and 6 bases at J, leaving 6 bases unmatched. CDR3 sequence: CASSLADRGLAEAFF. The CDR3 DNA follows: TGTGCCAGCAGCTTGGCGGACAGGGGGCTCGCTGAAGCTTTCTTT.

The chain carries TRBV4-1 and TRBJ2-7, with 8 bases aligning to TRBD2. Trimming removed 2 bases from V and 3 bases from J; junction bases left unmatched: 3. This CDR3 spans 14 amino acids. Germline-derived CDR1 and CDR2 are MGHRA and YSYEKL. This CDR3 reads CASSQSSGGYEQYF. Written as DNA, the CDR3 is TGCGCCAGCAGCCAATCCAGCGGGGGCTACGAGCAGTACTTC.

The rearrangement links TRBV29-1 to TRBJ2-5; 7 bases match TRBD2. The J segment lost 5 bases and the V segment lost 8 bases, leaving 11 bases of the junction unmatched. Germline CDR1 reads SQVTM; CDR2 reads ANQGSEA. CDR3 length: 13 amino acids. CDR3 loop: CSTWTGGVETQYF. CDR3 nucleotides: TGCAGCACCTGGACTGGGGGGGTTGAGACCCAGTACTTC.

CDR3 in amino acids: CSARSEGGGNQPQHF. DNA for the CDR3: TGCAGTGCTAGGAGTGAGGGGGGCGGCAATCAGCCCCAGCATTTT. This chain links TRBV20-1 with TRBJ1-5, with a weak D call TRBD1 (6 bases). Germline CDR1 and CDR2: DFQATT and SNEGSKA (reference sequence). The CDR3 runs 15 residues. Between the trimmed V and J ends, which lost 3 bases and 2 bases, there was a span of 14 bases.

This clonotype has a handful of counts. This sequence joins TRBV7-8 and TRBJ1-5; D is unresolved. Trimming shortened V by 5 bases and J by 9 bases, and 14 bases separated the two germline ends. The length of the CDR3 is 13 residues. Per the germline V gene, CDR1 is SGHVS and CDR2 is FQNEAQ. CDR3 sequence reads: CASSPPGSMPQHF. The CDR3 DNA follows: TGTGCCAGCAGCCCCCCGGGGAGCATGCCCCAGCATTTT.

This clonotype has only a few counts. The chain couples TRBV7-9 to TRBJ1-6; tentative D call: TRBD1 (6 bases). This CDR3 has 14 residues. Germline V gene lookup returns CDR1 SEHNR and CDR2 FQNEAQ (reference sequence). Trimming cost V 7 bases and J 7 bases, with 14 bases left between them. CDR3 in DNA: TGTGCCAGCACACCATGGGGGGGCAATTCACCCCTCCACTTT. Its protein is CASTPWGGNSPLHF.

The V gene is TRBV5-1, the J gene TRBJ2-5; 14 bases are shared with TRBD2. The CDR3 length is 16 residues. Germline trimming cut 4 bases from V and 5 bases from J; bases unmatched to any gene: 7. Per the germline V gene, CDR1 is SGHRS and CDR2 is YFSETQ. The CDR3 sequence is CASSPTSGGAVETQYF. In DNA form, the CDR3 reads TGCGCCAGCAGCCCGACTAGCGGGGGGGCCGTTGAGACCCAGTACTTC.

On this clonotype: A junction boundary mismatches the germline segment, possibly from a read error. The CDR3 nucleotides are TGTGCCAGCAGTGGCGGGACGTTGAACTCCGGGGAGCTGTTTTTT. Translating it yields CASSGGTLNSGELFF. The rearrangement links TRBV7-9 to TRBJ2-2; D possibly corresponds to TRBD2 (6 bases). This CDR3 region has 15 residues. CDR1 and CDR2 from the germline V gene are SEHNR and FQNEAQ (reference sequence).

This clonotype came up a few times. The rearrangement uses TRBV5-6 and TRBJ2-7; D may be TRBD1 (6 bases). This CDR3 has 14 residues. Per the germline V gene, CDR1 is SGHDT and CDR2 is YYEEEE. V was trimmed by 4 bases and J by 2 bases, leaving 13 bases between them. The CDR3 loop reads CASSQQGSTYEQYV. CDR3 DNA sequence: TGTGCCAGCAGCCAACAGGGATCAACCTACGAGCAGTACGTC.

The V gene is TRBV4-3, the J gene TRBJ1-3; TRBD1 is a possible D gene (5 bases). This CDR3 has 17 residues. V lost 4 bases to trimming and J lost 1 base, with 17 bases between them. The germline gives CDR1 LGHNA, CDR2 YSLEER. CDR3: CASSPGTGELSGNTIYF. CDR3 DNA: TGCGCCAGCAGCCCTGGGACCGGGGAGCTGTCTGGAAACACCATATATTTT.

This clonotype was seen repeatedly, ten times or more. This sequence joins TRBV5-4 and TRBJ2-2; D gene ambiguous. This CDR3 spans 12 amino acids. The germline V gene encodes CDR1 SGHNT and CDR2 YYREEE (reference sequence). Trimming pared 4 bases from V and 6 bases from J, leaving 7 bases between. The CDR3 spells CASSVPAGELFF. The DNA of the CDR3 is TGTGCCAGCAGCGTACCAGCCGGGGAGCTGTTTTTT.